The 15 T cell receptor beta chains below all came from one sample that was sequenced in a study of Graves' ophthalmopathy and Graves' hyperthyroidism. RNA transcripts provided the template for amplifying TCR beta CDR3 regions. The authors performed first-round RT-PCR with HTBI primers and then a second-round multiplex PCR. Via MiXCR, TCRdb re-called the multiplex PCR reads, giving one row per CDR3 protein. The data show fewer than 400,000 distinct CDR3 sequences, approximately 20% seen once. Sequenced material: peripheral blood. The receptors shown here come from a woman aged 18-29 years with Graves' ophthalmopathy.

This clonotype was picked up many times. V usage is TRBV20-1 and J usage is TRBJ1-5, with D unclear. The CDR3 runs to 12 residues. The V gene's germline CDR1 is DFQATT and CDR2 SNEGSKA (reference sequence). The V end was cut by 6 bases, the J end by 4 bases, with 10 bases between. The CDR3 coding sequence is TGCAGTGCGGCTAACAGTAATCAGCCCCAGCATTTT. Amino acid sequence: CSAANSNQPQHF.

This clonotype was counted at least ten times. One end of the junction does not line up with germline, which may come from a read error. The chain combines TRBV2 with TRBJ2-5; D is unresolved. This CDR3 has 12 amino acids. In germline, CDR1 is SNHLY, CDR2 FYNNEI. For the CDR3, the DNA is TGTGCCAGCAGTGACCTAGTATGGGATATGGACTTC. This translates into CASSDLVWDMDF.

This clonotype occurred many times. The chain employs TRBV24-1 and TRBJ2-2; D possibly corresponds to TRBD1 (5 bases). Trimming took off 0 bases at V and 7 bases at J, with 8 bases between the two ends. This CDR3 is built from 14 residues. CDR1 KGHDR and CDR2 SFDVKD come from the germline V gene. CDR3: CATSDLKGNGELFF. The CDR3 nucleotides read TGTGCCACCAGTGATTTGAAGGGGAACGGGGAGCTGTTTTTT.

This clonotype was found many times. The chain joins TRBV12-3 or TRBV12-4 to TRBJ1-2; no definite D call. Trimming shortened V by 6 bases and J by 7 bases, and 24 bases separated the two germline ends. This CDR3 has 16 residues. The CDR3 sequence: CASSLGPGGFLGGYTF. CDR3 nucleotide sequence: TGTGCCAGCAGCCTCGGGCCTGGAGGTTTTTTGGGTGGCTACACCTTC.

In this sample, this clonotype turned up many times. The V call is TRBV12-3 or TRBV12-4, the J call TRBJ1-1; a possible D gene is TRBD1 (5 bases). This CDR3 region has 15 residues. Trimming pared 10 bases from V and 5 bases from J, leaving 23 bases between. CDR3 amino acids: CANSPVQGGGTEAFF. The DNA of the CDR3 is TGTGCCAACAGCCCAGTCCAGGGAGGTGGGACTGAAGCTTTCTTT.

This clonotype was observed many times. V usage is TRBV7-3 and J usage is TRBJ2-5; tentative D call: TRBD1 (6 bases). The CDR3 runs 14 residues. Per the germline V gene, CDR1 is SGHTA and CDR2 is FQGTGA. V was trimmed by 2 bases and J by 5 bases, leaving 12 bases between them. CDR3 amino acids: CASSLRQVEETQYF. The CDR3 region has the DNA TGTGCCAGCAGCTTACGACAGGTCGAGGAGACCCAGTACTTC.

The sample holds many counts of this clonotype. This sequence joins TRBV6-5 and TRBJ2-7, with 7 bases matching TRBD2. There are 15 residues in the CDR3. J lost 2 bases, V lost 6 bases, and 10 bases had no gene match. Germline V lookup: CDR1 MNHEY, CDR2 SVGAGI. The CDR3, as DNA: TGTGCCAGCAGCCTGGAATTGGCGGGGGCCTACGAGCAGTACTTC. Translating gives CASSLELAGAYEQYF.

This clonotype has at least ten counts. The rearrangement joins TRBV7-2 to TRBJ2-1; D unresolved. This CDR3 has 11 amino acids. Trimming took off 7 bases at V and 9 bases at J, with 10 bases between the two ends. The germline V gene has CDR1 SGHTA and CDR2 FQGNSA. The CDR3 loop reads CASTTATEQFF. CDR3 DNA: TGTGCCAGCACCACGGCCACTGAGCAGTTCTTC.

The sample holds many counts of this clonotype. The chain's CDR3 is CAFSGGQGAYEQYF. CDR3 bases: TGTGCCTTTTCCGGGGGACAGGGGGCCTACGAGCAGTACTTC. The gene calls are TRBV30 and TRBJ2-7; 11 nucleotides agree with TRBD1. The germline CDR1 and CDR2 sequences are GTSNPN and SVGIG (reference sequence). The CDR3 runs to 14 residues. J gave up 2 bases and V 7 bases, and 7 bases lay outside the gene matches.

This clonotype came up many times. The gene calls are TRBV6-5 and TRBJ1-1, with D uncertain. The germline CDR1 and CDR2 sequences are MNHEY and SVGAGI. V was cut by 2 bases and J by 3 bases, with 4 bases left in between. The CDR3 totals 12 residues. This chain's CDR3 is CASSYGYTEAFF. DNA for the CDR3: TGTGCCAGCAGTTACGGGTACACTGAAGCTTTCTTT.

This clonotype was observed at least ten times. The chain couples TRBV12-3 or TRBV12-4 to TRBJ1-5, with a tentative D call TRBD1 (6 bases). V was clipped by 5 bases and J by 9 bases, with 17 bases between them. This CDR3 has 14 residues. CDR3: CASSTRDMGRPQHF. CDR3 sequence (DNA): TGTGCCAGCAGTACCCGGGACATGGGTCGGCCCCAGCATTTT.

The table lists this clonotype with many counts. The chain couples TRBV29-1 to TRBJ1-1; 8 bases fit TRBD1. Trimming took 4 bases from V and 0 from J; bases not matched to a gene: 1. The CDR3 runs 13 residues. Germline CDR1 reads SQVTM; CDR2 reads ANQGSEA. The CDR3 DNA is TGCAGCGTTGCCAGGGGGCTGAACACTGAAGCTTTCTTT. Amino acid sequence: CSVARGLNTEAFF.

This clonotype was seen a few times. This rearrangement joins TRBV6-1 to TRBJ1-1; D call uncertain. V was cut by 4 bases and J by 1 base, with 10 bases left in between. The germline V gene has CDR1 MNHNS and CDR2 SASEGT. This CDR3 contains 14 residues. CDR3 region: CASSAVRWNTEAFF. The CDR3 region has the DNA TGTGCCAGCAGTGCCGTCAGGTGGAACACTGAAGCTTTCTTT.

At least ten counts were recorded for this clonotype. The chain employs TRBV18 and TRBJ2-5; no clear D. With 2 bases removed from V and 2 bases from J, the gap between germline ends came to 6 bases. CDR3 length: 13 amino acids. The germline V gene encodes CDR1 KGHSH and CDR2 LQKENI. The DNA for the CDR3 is TGTGCCAGCTCACCAACCGTACAAGAGACCCAGTACTTC. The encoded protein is CASSPTVQETQYF.

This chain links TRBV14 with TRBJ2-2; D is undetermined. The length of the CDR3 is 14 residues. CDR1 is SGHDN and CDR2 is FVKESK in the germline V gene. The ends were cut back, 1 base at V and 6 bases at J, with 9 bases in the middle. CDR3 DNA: TGTGCCAGCAGCCAAGTTGGCTTCTCCGGGGAGCTGTTTTTT. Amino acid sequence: CASSQVGFSGELFF.